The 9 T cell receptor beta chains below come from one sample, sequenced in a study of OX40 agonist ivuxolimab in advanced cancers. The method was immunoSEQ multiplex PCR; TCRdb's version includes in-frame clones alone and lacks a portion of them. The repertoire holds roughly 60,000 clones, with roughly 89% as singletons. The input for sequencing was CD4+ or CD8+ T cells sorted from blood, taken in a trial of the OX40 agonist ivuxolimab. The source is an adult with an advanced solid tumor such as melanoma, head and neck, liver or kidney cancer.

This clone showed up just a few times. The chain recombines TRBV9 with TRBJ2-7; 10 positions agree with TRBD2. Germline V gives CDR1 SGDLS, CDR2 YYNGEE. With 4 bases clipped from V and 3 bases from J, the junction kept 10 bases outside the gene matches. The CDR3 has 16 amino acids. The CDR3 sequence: CASSRTILAGNYEQYF. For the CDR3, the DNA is TGTGCCAGCAGCCGTACCATACTAGCGGGGAACTACGAGCAGTACTTC.

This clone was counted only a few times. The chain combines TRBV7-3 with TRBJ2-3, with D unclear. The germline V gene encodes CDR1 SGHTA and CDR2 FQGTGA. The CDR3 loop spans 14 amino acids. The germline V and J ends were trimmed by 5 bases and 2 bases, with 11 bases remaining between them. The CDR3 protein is CASSQRATTDTQYF. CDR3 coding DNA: TGTGCCAGCAGCCAAAGGGCAACCACAGATACGCAGTATTTT.

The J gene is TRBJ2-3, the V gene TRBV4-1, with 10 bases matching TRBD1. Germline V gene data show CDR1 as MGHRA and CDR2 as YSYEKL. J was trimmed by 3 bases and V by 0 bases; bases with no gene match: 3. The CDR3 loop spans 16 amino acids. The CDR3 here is CASSQEGTGVTDTQYF. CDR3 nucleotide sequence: TGCGCCAGCAGCCAAGAAGGGACAGGGGTAACAGATACGCAGTATTTT.

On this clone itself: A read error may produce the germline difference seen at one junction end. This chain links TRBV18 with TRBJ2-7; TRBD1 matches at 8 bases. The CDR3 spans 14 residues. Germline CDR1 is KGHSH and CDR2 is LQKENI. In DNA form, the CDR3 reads TGTGCCAGCTCACCAGGGACAGGAGCCTTGGAGCAGTGCTTC. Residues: CASSPGTGALEQCF.

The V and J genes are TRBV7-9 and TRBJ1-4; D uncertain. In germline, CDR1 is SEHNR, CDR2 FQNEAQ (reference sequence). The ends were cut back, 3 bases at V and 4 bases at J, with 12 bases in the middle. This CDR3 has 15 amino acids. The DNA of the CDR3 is TGTGCCAGCAGCTTGACGGGCCAAATTAATGAAAAACTGTTTTTT. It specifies CASSLTGQINEKLFF.

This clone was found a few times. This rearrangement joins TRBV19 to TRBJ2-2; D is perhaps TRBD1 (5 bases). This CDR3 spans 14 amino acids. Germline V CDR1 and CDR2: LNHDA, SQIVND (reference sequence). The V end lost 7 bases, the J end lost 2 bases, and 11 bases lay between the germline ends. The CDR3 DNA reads TGTGCCAGTACGAGACAGAGCAACACCGGGGAGCTGTTTTTT. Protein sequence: CASTRQSNTGELFF.

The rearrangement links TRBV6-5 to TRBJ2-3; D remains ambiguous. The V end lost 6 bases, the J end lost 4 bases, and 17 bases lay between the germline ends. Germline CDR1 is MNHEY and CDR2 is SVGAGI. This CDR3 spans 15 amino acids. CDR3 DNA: TGTGCCAGCAGCCCCAGCGCCAATATCCCAGATACGCAGTATTTT. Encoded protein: CASSPSANIPDTQYF.

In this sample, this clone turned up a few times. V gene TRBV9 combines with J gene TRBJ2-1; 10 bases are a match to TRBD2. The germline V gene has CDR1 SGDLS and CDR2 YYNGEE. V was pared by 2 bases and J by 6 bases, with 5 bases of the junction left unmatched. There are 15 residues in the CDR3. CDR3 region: CASSVSGGLGNEQFF. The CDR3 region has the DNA TGTGCCAGCAGCGTTAGCGGGGGGCTCGGCAATGAGCAGTTCTTC.

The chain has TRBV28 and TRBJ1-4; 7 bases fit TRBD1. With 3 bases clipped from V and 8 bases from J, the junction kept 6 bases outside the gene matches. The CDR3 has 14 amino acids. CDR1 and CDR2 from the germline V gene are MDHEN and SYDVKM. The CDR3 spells CASSLRQGSEKLFF. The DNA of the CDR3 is TGTGCCAGCAGTTTGCGACAGGGTTCCGAAAAACTGTTTTTT.